One sample yielded the 25 T cell receptor beta chains listed below, sequenced in a study of T cell responses to AZD1222 COVID-19 vaccine. The repertoire was sequenced with immunoSEQ multiplex PCR; TCRdb's copy has only in-frame clones and lacks some. The profile shows roughly 80,000 clones, roughly 90% of them singletons. Sequenced material: peripheral blood, taken 28 days after the second AZD1222 dose. The receptors come from an adult who received the AZD1222 COVID-19 vaccine.

The CDR3 loop is CASSVVASEDTQYF. CDR3 coding DNA: TGTGCCAGCAGCGTAGTGGCTAGCGAGGATACGCAGTATTTT. V and J are TRBV9 and TRBJ2-3, with D perhaps TRBD2 (6 bases). CDR1 and CDR2 (germline): SGDLS, YYNGEE. This CDR3 contains 14 residues. V lost 0 bases, J lost 6 bases, and 11 bases lay in between.

Only one count was recorded for this clone. The rearrangement uses TRBV24-1 and TRBJ2-1; 11 bases align to TRBD1. V was clipped by 4 bases and J by 7 bases; unmatched bases: 11. CDR1 is KGHDR and CDR2 is SFDVKD in the germline V gene. The CDR3 is 17 amino acids. The CDR3 DNA follows: TGTGCCACCAGTGACTACCTCGGACAGGGGGCGGTGAATGAGCAGTTCTTC. Protein sequence: CATSDYLGQGAVNEQFF.

V is TRBV30 and J is TRBJ1-1, with D hard to call. The CDR3 is 13 amino acids. Looked up from germline, CDR1 is GTSNPN and CDR2 is SVGIG (reference sequence). Trimming stripped 4 bases from V and 1 base from J, with 10 bases between. CDR3 coding DNA: TGTGCCTGGACCCCATGGAAGAACACTGAAGCTTTCTTT. Its translation: CAWTPWKNTEAFF.

This chain links TRBV19 with TRBJ1-3; D remains ambiguous. V dropped 3 bases and J dropped 0 bases, with 12 bases sitting between them. Germline CDR1 is LNHDA and CDR2 is SQIVND (reference sequence). The CDR3 length is 16 residues. The CDR3 DNA sequence: TGTGCCAGTAGTATTGCCCCAGGCTACTCTGGAAACACCATATATTTT. This encodes CASSIAPGYSGNTIYF.

This chain links TRBV20-1 with TRBJ2-7; D gene unclear. The germline CDR1 and CDR2 sequences are DFQATT and SNEGSKA (reference sequence). This CDR3 region has 10 residues. Trimming took 0 bases from V and 3 from J, leaving 0 bases between them. This chain's CDR3 is CSARDYEQYF. CDR3 DNA: TGCAGTGCTAGAGACTACGAGCAGTACTTC.

The chain couples TRBV6-5 to TRBJ1-4; the D is unclear. CDR1 and CDR2 from the germline V gene are MNHEY and SVGAGI. Trimming took 4 bases from V and 4 from J, leaving 4 bases between them. The CDR3 runs to 12 residues. This CDR3 is CASSSRNEKLFF. CDR3 DNA: TGTGCCAGCAGTTCCCGTAATGAAAAACTGTTTTTT.

The rearrangement links TRBV7-8 to TRBJ2-2; D ambiguous. The germline gives CDR1 SGHVS, CDR2 FQNEAQ. V lost 2 bases and J 5 bases, leaving 9 bases between the germline ends. The CDR3 loop spans 14 amino acids. CDR3 nucleotide sequence: TGTGCCAGCAGCTTAACGTTGAGAACCGGGGAGCTGTTTTTT. It yields the protein CASSLTLRTGELFF.

The V and J genes are TRBV5-1 and TRBJ2-7, with 11 positions matching TRBD2. With V trimmed by 0 bases and J by 5 bases, 7 bases remained unmatched. Germline CDR1 SGHRS, CDR2 YFSETQ. This CDR3 spans 16 amino acids. The CDR3 spells CASSLDSGGVVNEQYF. As DNA, the CDR3 is TGCGCCAGCAGCTTGGATAGCGGGGGGGTGGTAAACGAGCAGTACTTC.

The chain has TRBV7-3 and TRBJ1-2; 11 positions match TRBD1. V shed 5 bases, J shed 3 bases, and the junction held 5 bases outside the gene matches. Germline V CDR1 and CDR2: SGHTA, FQGTGA. This CDR3 region has 15 residues. This chain's CDR3 is CASSPGTGGDYGYTF. The CDR3 DNA reads TGTGCCAGCAGCCCTGGGACAGGGGGAGACTATGGCTACACCTTC.

The gene calls are TRBV25-1 and TRBJ1-4; TRBD1 aligns across 10 bases. V was clipped by 1 base and J by 8 bases; unmatched bases: 4. Germline assignment: CDR1 MGHDK and CDR2 SYGVNS. The CDR3 runs 15 residues. CDR3 loop: CASSEWTGGGEKLFF. The CDR3 bases are TGTGCCAGCAGTGAATGGACAGGGGGAGGCGAAAAACTGTTTTTT.

The J gene is TRBJ2-3, the V gene TRBV27, with 8 bases lining up with TRBD2. This CDR3 contains 18 residues. Germline-derived CDR1 and CDR2 are MNHEY and SMNVEV (reference sequence). V trimming: 3 bases; J trimming: 4 bases; junction bases outside the gene matches: 15. The CDR3 loop reads CASSLQIPGLGGADTQYF. The CDR3 DNA sequence: TGTGCCAGCAGTTTGCAAATCCCGGGACTAGGGGGAGCAGATACGCAGTATTTT.

DNA for the CDR3: TGTGCCATCAGTGAGAGGCCAACGAATTCACCCCTCCACTTT. This translates into CAISERPTNSPLHF. The chain couples TRBV10-3 to TRBJ1-6; D not certain. The germline V gene encodes CDR1 ENHRY and CDR2 SYGVKD. This CDR3 comprises 14 residues. Trimming cost V 2 bases and J 7 bases, with 9 bases left between them.

The chain has TRBV28 and TRBJ1-2; D is unclear. The CDR3 runs 12 residues. Trimming stripped 7 bases from V and 0 bases from J, with 6 bases between. In germline, CDR1 is MDHEN, CDR2 SYDVKM. The DNA of the CDR3 is TGTGCCAGCACCCCTACTAACTATGGCTACACCTTC. The encoded protein is CASTPTNYGYTF.

This clone was picked up a small number of times. J is TRBJ2-1 and V is TRBV18; D gene unclear. CDR1 KGHSH and CDR2 LQKENI come from the germline V gene. The CDR3 is 13 amino acids. Trimming stripped 4 bases from V and 7 bases from J, with 11 bases between. As DNA, the CDR3 is TGTGCCAGCTCACTTGACTTGAGGAATGAGCAGTTCTTC. Residues: CASSLDLRNEQFF.

This clone was counted once. The chain couples TRBV6-2 or TRBV6-3 to TRBJ1-1; 8 bases are shared with TRBD1. V trimming: 7 bases; J trimming: 6 bases; junction bases outside the gene matches: 10. The CDR3 runs to 14 residues. Germline-derived CDR1 and CDR2 are MNHEY and SVGEGT. In DNA, the CDR3 is TGTGCCAGCACCCCAGGGGGCTGGTCTGCTGAAGCTTTCTTT. Translating it yields CASTPGGWSAEAFF.

The CDR3 DNA reads TGTGCCAGCAGTTACTCGAGGGGACAGGGTAGCTACGAGCAGTACTTC. Translated: CASSYSRGQGSYEQYF. The V and J genes are TRBV6-2 or TRBV6-3 and TRBJ2-7; TRBD1 matches 9 bases. Germline CDR1 is MNHEY and CDR2 is SVGEGT. V lost 0 bases, J lost 3 bases, and 6 bases stayed unmatched. The CDR3 contains 16 residues.

J is TRBJ1-1 and V is TRBV28; maybe TRBD1 (6 bases). The CDR3 extends over 13 amino acids. Trimming pared 8 bases from V and 1 base from J, leaving 11 bases between. Per the germline V gene, CDR1 is MDHEN and CDR2 is SYDVKM. CDR3 amino acids: CASGGLTNTEAFF. DNA for the CDR3: TGTGCCAGCGGGGGCCTTACGAACACTGAAGCTTTCTTT.

This sequence joins TRBV3-1 (or the pseudogene TRBV3-2) and TRBJ2-5; 8 nucleotides align to TRBD2. From germline, CDR1 is LGHDT and CDR2 YNNKEL (reference sequence). The CDR3 length is 17 residues. V was pared by 1 base and J by 2 bases, with 9 bases of the junction left unmatched. CDR3 in amino acids: CASSQVSGGGQQETQYF. DNA of the CDR3: TGTGCCAGCAGCCAAGTTTCTGGCGGGGGGCAACAAGAGACCCAGTACTTC.

The chain joins TRBV7-9 to TRBJ2-3, with D perhaps given as TRBD1 or TRBD2 (7 bases each). The CDR3 extends over 16 amino acids. V was shortened by 5 bases and J by 2 bases, with 17 bases between the two germline ends. Germline CDR1 SEHNR, CDR2 FQNEAQ (reference sequence). The CDR3 loop is CASSPPGGGPTDTQYF. CDR3 sequence (DNA): TGTGCCAGCAGCCCCCCAGGGGGGGGGCCCACAGATACGCAGTATTTT.

The chain recombines TRBV25-1 with TRBJ2-1, with D possibly TRBD1 on 6 matching bases. The CDR3 is 13 amino acids. The germline gives CDR1 MGHDK, CDR2 SYGVNS. V gave up 10 bases and J gave up 5 bases, with 15 bases separating them. The CDR3 spells CATGLPGDNEQFF. In DNA, the CDR3 is TGTGCCACAGGGCTCCCAGGGGACAATGAGCAGTTCTTC.

This rearrangement joins TRBV18 to TRBJ2-1, with D perhaps TRBD1 (6 bases). V was cut by 5 bases and J by 6 bases, with 17 bases left in between. The V gene's germline CDR1 is KGHSH and CDR2 LQKENI. The CDR3 length is 15 residues. Here the CDR3 DNA reads TGTGCCAGCTCAACCTCTAGAGGGGGATTCAATGAGCAGTTCTTC. This codes for CASSTSRGGFNEQFF.

V gene TRBV28 combines with J gene TRBJ1-1, with D perhaps matching TRBD1 (5 bases). Germline lookup yields CDR1 MDHEN and CDR2 SYDVKM. The length of the CDR3 is 10 residues. V dropped 8 bases and J dropped 7 bases, with 8 bases sitting between them. In DNA form, the CDR3 reads TGTGCCAGCGGTCAGGGTGAAGCTTTCTTT. Translating it yields CASGQGEAFF.

The chain joins TRBV4-1 to TRBJ2-5; 10 nucleotides line up with TRBD2. Germline V gene sequence: CDR1 MGHRA, CDR2 YSYEKL. The CDR3 consists of 17 residues. V shed 3 bases and J 3 bases; nucleotides not matched to a gene: 10. The CDR3 loop reads CASSQTGPAGGKETQYF. In nucleotides, the CDR3 is TGCGCCAGCAGCCAGACCGGACCAGCGGGGGGGAAAGAGACCCAGTACTTC.

The genes are TRBV5-1 and TRBJ2-7, with D perhaps TRBD1 (6 bases). This CDR3 has 16 amino acids. Looked up from germline, CDR1 is SGHRS and CDR2 is YFSETQ. V gave up 0 bases and J gave up 0 bases, with 13 bases separating them. The CDR3 spells CASSLVAQGPSYEQYF. Here the CDR3 DNA reads TGCGCCAGCAGCTTGGTCGCCCAGGGGCCCTCCTACGAGCAGTACTTC.

V usage is TRBV2 and J usage is TRBJ1-1; D is unresolved. CDR3 length: 13 residues. CDR1 and CDR2 from the germline V gene are SNHLY and FYNNEI. V was trimmed by 6 bases and J by 4 bases, leaving 12 bases between them. For the CDR3, the DNA is TGTGCCAGCAGGCCCCAGGAGATCACTGAAGCTTTCTTT. Amino acid sequence: CASRPQEITEAFF.